These T cell receptor beta chains were read from a single sample in a study of OX40 agonist ivuxolimab in advanced cancers. Sequenced by immunoSEQ multiplex PCR; TCRdb stores in-frame clones only, minus some. The data contain about 91,000 clones, approximately 89% of them seen just once; the ten biggest clones take up about 4%. This specimen consisted of CD4+ or CD8+ T cells sorted from blood, obtained in a trial of the OX40 agonist ivuxolimab. The receptors here all came from an adult with an advanced solid tumor such as melanoma, head and neck, liver or kidney cancer. Both conserved end residues are part of each CDR3. The order of the fields is D gene, clone size, V gene, J gene, CDR3 protein, CDR3 DNA. D genes are given only for firm matches. Part of the rows lack a size; the others show once, few, many or a class for expanded clones.

NA	NA	TRBV25-1	TRBJ1-4	CASHPRLSTNEKLFF	TGTGCCAGCCACCCTCGACTAAGCACTAATGAAAAACTGTTTTTT
NA	NA	TRBV27	TRBJ2-3	CASTRTALNRDTQYF	TGTGCCAGCACTCGGACGGCTTTAAACAGGGATACGCAGTATTTT
NA	NA	TRBV7-2	TRBJ2-5	CASSLVYQETQYF	TGTGCCAGCAGCTTAGTGTACCAAGAGACCCAGTACTTC
NA	NA	TRBV9	TRBJ2-7	CASSPRLDREQYF	TGTGCCAGCAGCCCTCGACTAGATCGGGAGCAGTACTTC
NA	NA	TRBV6-5	TRBJ1-3	CASRQGGSSGNTIYF	TGTGCCAGCAGACAAGGGGGGAGCTCTGGAAACACCATATATTTT
NA	NA	TRBV7-9	TRBJ1-5	CASSLVTGTDSNQPQHF	TGTGCCAGCAGCTTAGTCACTGGAACAGATAGCAATCAGCCCCAGCATTTT
NA	NA	TRBV19	TRBJ2-7	CASSIRSDEQYF	TGTGCCAGTAGTATCAGGTCGGACGAGCAGTACTTC
NA	NA	TRBV11-3	TRBJ2-5	CASSLDPSRETQYF	TGTGCCAGCAGCTTAGATCCCAGTAGGGAGACCCAGTACTTC
NA	NA	TRBV2	TRBJ1-2	CASSVGAQGVISYGYTF	TGTGCCAGCAGTGTAGGGGCACAGGGTGTCATCTCCTATGGCTACACCTTC
TRBD1	NA	TRBV18	TRBJ2-3	CASTQGVTDTQYF	TGTGCCAGTACGCAGGGGGTTACAGATACGCAGTATTTT
TRBD2	NA	TRBV5-1	TRBJ2-2	CASSLELAGGGELFF	TGCGCCAGCAGCTTGGAACTAGCGGGAGGCGGGGAGCTGTTTTTT
NA	NA	TRBV4-2	TRBJ2-6	CASSQNTGPLISGANVLTF	TGTGCCAGCAGCCAGAATACGGGACCCCTGATCTCTGGGGCCAACGTCCTGACTTTC
TRBD1	NA	TRBV5-4	TRBJ2-1	CASSSGQEIYNEQFF	TGTGCCAGCAGCTCCGGACAGGAGATTTACAATGAGCAGTTCTTC
TRBD2	NA	TRBV11-2	TRBJ2-7	CASSLELAGSSYEQYF	TGTGCCAGCAGCTTAGAACTAGCGGGAAGCTCCTACGAGCAGTACTTC
NA	NA	TRBV25-1	TRBJ2-1	CASLRVNEQFF	TGTGCCAGCCTCAGGGTCAATGAGCAGTTCTTC
NA	NA	TRBV5-1	TRBJ2-2	CASSLAGKGTGELFF	TGCGCCAGCAGCTTGGCTGGTAAGGGGACCGGGGAGCTGTTTTTT
TRBD2	NA	TRBV20-1	TRBJ2-1	CSAQREGLSFF	TGCAGTGCCCAGCGGGAGGGCCTTTCGTTCTTC
NA	NA	TRBV5-4	TRBJ2-5	CASSRSSQETQYF	TGTGCCAGCAGCAGGAGCAGCCAAGAGACCCAGTACTTC
NA	NA	TRBV21-1	TRBJ1-1	CASSLREGHPPEAFF	TGTGCCAGCAGCCTTCGAGAGGGGCATCCACCCGAAGCTTTCTTT
NA	few	TRBV4-1	TRBJ1-5	CASSQEVNQPQHF	TGCGCCAGCAGCCAAGAGGTCAATCAGCCCCAGCATTTT
NA	NA	TRBV5-4	TRBJ1-4	CASSPAGGLTNEKLFF	TGTGCCAGCAGTCCTGCGGGGGGCCTAACTAATGAAAAACTGTTTTTT
NA	NA	TRBV6-1	TRBJ2-7	CASLSAYEQYF	TGTGCCAGTCTTAGTGCCTACGAGCAGTACTTC
TRBD2	few	TRBV19	TRBJ2-1	CASSTLTSGRPNEQFF	TGTGCCAGTAGTACCCTGACTAGCGGGAGGCCCAATGAGCAGTTCTTC
TRBD2	once	TRBV11-3	TRBJ2-1	CASSSRGVEQFF	TGTGCCAGCAGCTCCCGGGGGGTTGAGCAGTTCTTC
TRBD1	NA	TRBV5-4	TRBJ2-1	CASRGTENNEQFF	TGTGCCAGCAGAGGGACAGAGAACAATGAGCAGTTCTTC
TRBD1	NA	TRBV19	TRBJ1-4	CATLQGGNEKLFF	TGTGCCACTTTACAGGGGGGTAATGAAAAACTGTTTTTT